Listed below are T cell receptor beta chains from one sample, sequenced in a study of T-cell reconstitution after alpha-beta-depleted transplantation in children. TCRdb recomputed calls from the PCR reads with MiXCR, one row per CDR3 protein. The sample carries around 450,000 distinct CDR3 sequences, 10% recorded once. The sequencing used PBMCs, collected before TCRalphabeta/CD19-depleted stem cell transplant. Receptors were obtained from a child aged 2-15 years with inherited bone marrow failure, due to receive a stem cell transplant. The CDR3 runs from the conserved cysteine through the conserved F or W. A D gene is named only where the DNA matches it firmly. Rows give clone size only sometimes, using once, few, many, or a class for an expanded clone.

CSARQWAGEQYF	TGCAGTGCTAGACAGTGGGCGGGAGAGCAGTACTTC	TRBV20-1	TRBJ2-7	many	NA
CASSLERTPPGQPQHF	TGTGCCAGCAGCTTAGAGAGGACGCCCCCGGGTCAGCCCCAGCATTTT	TRBV7-2	TRBJ1-5	many	NA
CASSLYKLAEYNEQFF	TGTGCCAGCAGCTTATATAAACTAGCGGAGTACAATGAGCAGTTCTTC	TRBV11-2	TRBJ2-1	NA	TRBD2
CASSLTGLTYEQYF	TGCGCCAGCAGCTTGACGGGCCTAACCTACGAGCAGTACTTC	TRBV5-1	TRBJ2-7	many	NA
CASSQDQLAGSYEQFF	TGCGCCAGCAGCCAAGATCAACTAGCGGGTTCCTATGAGCAGTTCTTC	TRBV4-3	TRBJ2-1	NA	TRBD2
CATGAMTGLDNEQFF	TGTGCCACCGGGGCGATGACAGGGTTGGATAATGAGCAGTTCTTC	TRBV24-1	TRBJ2-1	many	TRBD1
CASSLISETQYF	TGTGCCAGCAGCTTGATATCGGAGACCCAGTACTTC	TRBV7-2	TRBJ2-5	many	NA
CASSLWAGTQYF	TGTGCCAGCAGCTTGTGGGCCGGTACGCAGTATTTT	TRBV7-2	TRBJ2-3	many	NA
CASSSRDSLYNTGELFF	TGTGCCAGCAGTTCTCGCGACAGTCTCTATAACACCGGGGAGCTGTTTTTT	TRBV12-3/TRBV12-4	TRBJ2-2	many	NA
CSVAGTGAYEQYF	TGCAGCGTAGCCGGGACAGGGGCCTACGAGCAGTACTTC	TRBV29-1	TRBJ2-7	once	TRBD1
CSVELGQSYEQYF	TGCAGCGTTGAATTGGGACAAAGCTACGAGCAGTACTTC	TRBV29-1	TRBJ2-7	many	NA
CSASGQGSREQYF	TGCAGTGCTAGTGGGCAGGGAAGTCGCGAGCAGTACTTC	TRBV20-1	TRBJ2-7	many	NA
CAIGLAGENTGELFF	TGTGCCATCGGGCTAGCGGGAGAGAACACCGGGGAGCTGTTTTTT	TRBV10-3	TRBJ2-2	many	TRBD2
CASSPIRRGQLTNEKLFF	TGTGCCAGCAGCCCCATTCGGCGGGGACAGCTAACTAATGAAAAACTGTTTTTT	TRBV11-1	TRBJ1-4	NA	TRBD1
CASSVVLAGVSEQYF	TGTGCCAGCAGCGTAGTGCTAGCGGGAGTCTCCGAGCAGTATTTT	TRBV9	TRBJ2-3	many	TRBD2
CASSLVRTGYTGELFF	TGTGCCAGCAGCTTAGTGAGGACGGGTTACACCGGGGAGCTGTTTTTT	TRBV7-8	TRBJ2-2	NA	NA
CASSLALLAGGSTSTDTQYF	TGTGCCAGCAGCTTAGCGCTACTAGCGGGAGGGTCCACTAGCACAGATACGCAGTATTTT	TRBV7-2	TRBJ2-3	many	TRBD2
CATSRGLGGSYEQYF	TGTGCCACCAGCAGAGGCTTGGGGGGGTCCTACGAGCAGTACTTC	TRBV15	TRBJ2-7	many	TRBD2
CASSLEKGPYNEQFF	TGTGCCAGCAGTTTAGAGAAGGGCCCCTACAATGAGCAGTTCTTC	TRBV12-3/TRBV12-4	TRBJ2-1	few	NA
CASSFRGFTYEQYF	TGTGCCAGCAGTTTTCGGGGGTTTACCTACGAGCAGTACTTC	TRBV27	TRBJ2-7	few	NA
CASSIAGNAYNEQFF	TGTGCCAGTAGTATAGCCGGGAACGCTTACAATGAGCAGTTCTTC	TRBV19	TRBJ2-1	many	NA
CASSQGQLNTEAFF	TGTGCCAGCAGCCAGGGACAGCTGAACACTGAAGCTTTCTTT	TRBV7-9	TRBJ1-1	many	TRBD1
CSATGLGSFTDTQYF	TGCAGTGCAACGGGGCTCGGGAGTTTCACAGATACGCAGTATTTT	TRBV20-1	TRBJ2-3	many	NA
CASSFGPSGINEQYF	TGTGCCAGCAGCTTCGGTCCTAGCGGGATAAACGAGCAGTACTTC	TRBV5-6	TRBJ2-7	many	TRBD2
CASSQGAAPTYNEQFF	TGCGCCAGCAGCCAAGGGGCGGCGCCTACCTACAATGAGCAGTTCTTC	TRBV4-3	TRBJ2-1	many	NA
CASSQAGYGYEQYF	TGTGCCAGCAGCCAAGCAGGGTACGGTTACGAGCAGTACTTC	TRBV3-1	TRBJ2-7	many	NA
CASSLGTGADNQPQHF	TGTGCCAGCAGCTTAGGGACAGGGGCGGATAATCAGCCCCAGCATTTT	TRBV7-2	TRBJ1-5	NA	TRBD1